This TCR beta chain was sequenced during a study of CD8 T cells in ankylosing spondylitis. TCRdb itself ran the 5' RACE reads through MiXCR, one entry per CDR3 protein. Seen here are fewer than 500,000 distinct CDR3 sequences, about 24% observed once, and the top ten hold 0.89%. Regarding this clonotype: No antigen is known for it.

Study-level results: Existing reports had already noted some motif variants in reactive arthritis synovial fluid and blood. A motif in TCR beta, a set of about 8 highly homologous variants, appeared characteristic of ankylosing spondylitis blood. Disease-associated clones were reportedly significantly overrepresented in matched ankylosing spondylitis synovial fluid.

Germline trimming cut 6 bases from V and 8 bases from J; bases unmatched to any gene: 0. The CDR3 length is 13 residues. Germline CDR1 reads SEHNR; CDR2 reads FQNEAQ (reference sequence). The TCR was taken from a male donor with ankylosing spondylitis. Sequenced material: blood, either unsorted or a sorted T cell fraction (not recorded which). The chain has TRBV7-9 and TRBJ2-1, with TRBD2 identical over 14 bases. DNA of the CDR3: TGTGCCAGCAGGGGACTAGCGGGAGATGAGCAGTTCTTC. It is translated as CASRGLAGDEQFF.